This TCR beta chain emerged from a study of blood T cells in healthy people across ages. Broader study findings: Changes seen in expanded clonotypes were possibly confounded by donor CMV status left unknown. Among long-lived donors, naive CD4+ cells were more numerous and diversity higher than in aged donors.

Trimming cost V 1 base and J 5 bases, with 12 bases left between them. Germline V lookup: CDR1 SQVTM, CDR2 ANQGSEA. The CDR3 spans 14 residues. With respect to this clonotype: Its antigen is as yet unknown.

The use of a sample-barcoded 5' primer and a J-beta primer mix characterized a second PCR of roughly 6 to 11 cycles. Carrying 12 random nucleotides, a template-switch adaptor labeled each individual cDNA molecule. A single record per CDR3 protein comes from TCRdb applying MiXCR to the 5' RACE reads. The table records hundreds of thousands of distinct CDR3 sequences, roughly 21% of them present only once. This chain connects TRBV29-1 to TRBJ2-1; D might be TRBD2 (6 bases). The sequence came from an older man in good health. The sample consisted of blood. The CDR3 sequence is CSVEGRGKHNEQFF. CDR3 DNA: TGCAGCGTTGAAGGGAGGGGCAAGCACAATGAGCAGTTCTTC.